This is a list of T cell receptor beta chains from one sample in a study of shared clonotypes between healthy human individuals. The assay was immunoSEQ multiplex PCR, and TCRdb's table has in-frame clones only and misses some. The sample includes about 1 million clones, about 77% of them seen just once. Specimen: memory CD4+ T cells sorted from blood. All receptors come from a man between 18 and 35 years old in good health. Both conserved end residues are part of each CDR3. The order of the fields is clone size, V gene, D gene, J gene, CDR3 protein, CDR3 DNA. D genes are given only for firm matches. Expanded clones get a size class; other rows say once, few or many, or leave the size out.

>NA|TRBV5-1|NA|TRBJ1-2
CASRGPGSSSYGYTF
TGCGCCAGCCGTGGGCCAGGGAGTAGTAGCTATGGCTACACCTTC
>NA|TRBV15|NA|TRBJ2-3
CATSRSYTDTQYF
TGTGCCACCAGCAGATCCTACACAGATACGCAGTATTTT
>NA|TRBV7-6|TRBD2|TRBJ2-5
CASSFGLQTGGETQYF
TGTGCCAGCAGCTTTGGACTTCAGACGGGGGGAGAGACCCAGTACTTC
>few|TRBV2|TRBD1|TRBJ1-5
CASTGQLDQPQHF
TGTGCCAGCACGGGACAGCTCGACCAGCCCCAGCATTTT
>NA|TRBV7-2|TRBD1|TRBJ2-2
CASSRQGAVPGELFF
TGTGCCAGCAGCCGACAGGGGGCAGTCCCCGGGGAGCTGTTTTTT
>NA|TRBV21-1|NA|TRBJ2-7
CASSKVRLGTGEVYEQYF
TGTGCCAGCAGCAAGGTCCGATTAGGGACAGGGGAAGTCTACGAGCAGTACTTC
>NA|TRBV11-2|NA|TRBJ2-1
CASSLGQPLGHNEQFF
TGTGCCAGCAGCTTAGGACAGCCCCTGGGGCACAATGAGCAGTTCTTC
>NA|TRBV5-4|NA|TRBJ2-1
CASSLNQGSYNEQFF
TGTGCCAGCAGCTTGAATCAGGGGTCCTACAATGAGCAGTTCTTC
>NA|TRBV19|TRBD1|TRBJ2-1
CASSSYRDRGPYNEQFF
TGTGCCAGTAGTTCCTACCGGGACAGGGGCCCCTACAATGAGCAGTTCTTC
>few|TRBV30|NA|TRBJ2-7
CAWRAGRGEQYF
TGTGCCTGGAGAGCAGGTAGGGGAGAGCAGTACTTC
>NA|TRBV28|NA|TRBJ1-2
CASRGGTGYIYGYTF
TGTGCCAGCAGGGGTGGCACAGGGTATATCTATGGCTACACCTTC
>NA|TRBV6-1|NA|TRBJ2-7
CASSGTVSYEQYF
TGTGCCAGCAGTGGGACAGTATCCTACGAGCAGTACTTC
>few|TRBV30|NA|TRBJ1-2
CAWSVRNYGYTF
TGTGCCTGGAGTGTACGTAACTATGGCTACACCTTC
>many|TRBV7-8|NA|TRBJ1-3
CASSRWGSSSGNTIYF
TGTGCCAGCAGCCGATGGGGATCTAGCTCTGGAAACACCATATATTTT
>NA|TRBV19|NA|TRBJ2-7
CASSIPPFSALYEQYF
TGTGCCAGTAGTATTCCCCCCTTTTCAGCCCTCTACGAGCAGTACTTC
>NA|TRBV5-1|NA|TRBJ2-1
CASGPGHVDVNEQFF
TGCGCCAGCGGCCCGGGACACGTAGACGTCAATGAGCAGTTCTTC
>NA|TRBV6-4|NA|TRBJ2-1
CASSDGEGGYNEQFF
TGTGCCAGCAGTGACGGGGAGGGGGGCTACAATGAGCAGTTCTTC
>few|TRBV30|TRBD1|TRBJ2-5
CAWSGTGREQYF
TGTGCCTGGAGTGGGACAGGAAGGGAGCAGTACTTC
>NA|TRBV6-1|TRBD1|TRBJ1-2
CASGTGYRDGYTF
TGTGCCAGCGGGACAGGGTATAGGGATGGCTACACCTTC
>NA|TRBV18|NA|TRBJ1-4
CASSPPGTPNEKLFF
TGTGCCAGCTCACCCCCAGGGACACCGAATGAAAAACTGTTTTTT
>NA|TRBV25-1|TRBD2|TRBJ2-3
CASSYSKSGRATDTQYF
TGTGCCAGCAGTTACAGTAAGAGCGGGAGGGCCACGGATACGCAGTATTTT
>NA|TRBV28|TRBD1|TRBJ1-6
CASSPGQGLYNSPLHF
TGTGCCAGCAGTCCGGGACAGGGCCTCTATAATTCACCCCTCCACTTT
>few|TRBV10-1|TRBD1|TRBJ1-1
CASSVDRVGEAFF
TGCGCCAGCAGTGTGGACAGGGTCGGTGAAGCTTTCTTT
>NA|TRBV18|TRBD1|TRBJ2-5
CASSQDRVETQYF
TGTGCCAGCTCTCAGGACAGGGTGGAGACCCAGTACTTC
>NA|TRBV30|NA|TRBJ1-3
CAWSVYGVITSGNTIYF
TGTGCCTGGAGTGTATACGGCGTCATAACCTCTGGAAACACCATATATTTT
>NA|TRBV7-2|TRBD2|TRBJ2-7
CASSSARAGGYEQYF
TGTGCCAGCAGCTCGGCCCGGGCGGGGGGCTACGAGCAGTACTTC
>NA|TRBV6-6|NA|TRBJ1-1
CASSKDRGTEAFF
TGTGCCAGCAGTAAAGATCGGGGCACTGAAGCTTTCTTT
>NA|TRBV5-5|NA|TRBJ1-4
CASSLIQGSEKLFF
TGTGCCAGCAGCTTGATACAGGGTAGTGAAAAACTGTTTTTT
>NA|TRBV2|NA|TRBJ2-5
CASARGETQYF
TGTGCCAGCGCAAGGGGGGAGACCCAGTACTTC
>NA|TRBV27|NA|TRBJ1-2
CASSYRGREKDYGYTF
TGTGCCAGCAGTTATCGAGGGAGGGAAAAAGACTATGGCTACACCTTC
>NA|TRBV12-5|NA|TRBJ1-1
CASGTGMVTEAFF
TGTGCTAGTGGAACAGGGATGGTGACTGAAGCTTTCTTT
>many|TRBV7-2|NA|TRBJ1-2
CASSPRFDYGYTF
TGTGCCAGCAGCCCACGCTTTGACTATGGCTACACCTTC
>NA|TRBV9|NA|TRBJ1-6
CASSLRSNSPLHF
TGTGCCAGCAGCCTGCGATCGAATTCACCCCTCCACTTT
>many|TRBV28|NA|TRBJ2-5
CASSFQRRVETQYF
TGTGCCAGCAGTTTCCAGCGCCGGGTGGAGACCCAGTACTTC
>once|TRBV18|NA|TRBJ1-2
CASSPPEGSYGYTF
TGTGCCAGCTCACCACCAGAGGGATCCTATGGCTACACCTTC
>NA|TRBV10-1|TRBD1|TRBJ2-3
CASSPGTGLLDTQYF
TGCGCCAGCAGTCCCGGGACAGGGCTTCTAGATACGCAGTATTTT
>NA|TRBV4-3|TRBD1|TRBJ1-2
CASSQDRGTGRGYTF
TGCGCCAGCAGCCAAGATCGGGGGACAGGGAGAGGCTACACCTTC
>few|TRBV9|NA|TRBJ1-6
CASSVGPVDNSPLHF
TGTGCCAGCAGCGTAGGGCCGGTAGATAATTCACCCCTCCACTTT
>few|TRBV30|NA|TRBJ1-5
CAWKPKGPPHNQPQHF
TGTGCCTGGAAGCCGAAGGGGCCTCCACACAATCAGCCCCAGCATTTT
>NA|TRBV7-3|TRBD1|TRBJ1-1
CASSLNPQGAGNTEAFF
TGTGCCAGCAGCTTAAACCCACAGGGGGCAGGAAACACTGAAGCTTTCTTT
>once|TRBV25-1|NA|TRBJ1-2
CASSEMYGYTF
TGTGCCAGCAGTGAAATGTATGGCTACACCTTC
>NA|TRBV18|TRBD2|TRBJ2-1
CASSPRVASGNYNEQFF
TGTGCCAGCTCACCCCGGGTGGCTAGCGGGAATTACAATGAGCAGTTCTTC
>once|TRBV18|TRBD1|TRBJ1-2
CASSPPVDRVGYTF
TGTGCCAGCTCACCACCGGTCGACAGGGTTGGCTACACCTTC
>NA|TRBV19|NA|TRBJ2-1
CASSKPGPYNEQFF
TGTGCCAGTAGTAAACCGGGCCCCTACAATGAGCAGTTCTTC
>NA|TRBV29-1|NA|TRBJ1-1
CSVGGPEAFF
TGCAGCGTTGGGGGCCCTGAAGCTTTCTTT
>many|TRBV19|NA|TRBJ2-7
CASSIDSSSSYEQYF
TGTGCCAGTAGTATAGACAGTTCCTCCTCCTACGAGCAGTACTTC
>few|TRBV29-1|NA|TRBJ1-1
CSAGDNTEAFF
TGCAGCGCCGGGGATAACACTGAAGCTTTCTTT
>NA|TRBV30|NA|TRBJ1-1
CAWSVVKNTEAFF
TGTGCCTGGAGTGTGGTAAAAAACACTGAAGCTTTCTTT
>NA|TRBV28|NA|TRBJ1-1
CASSSRYEAFF
TGTGCCAGCAGCTCAAGATATGAAGCTTTCTTT
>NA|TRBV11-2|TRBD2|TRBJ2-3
CASSPGLGGADTQYF
TGTGCCAGCAGCCCCGGACTAGGAGGGGCAGATACGCAGTATTTT
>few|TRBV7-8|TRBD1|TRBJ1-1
CASSPQGGMNTEAFF
TGTGCCAGCAGCCCTCAGGGGGGGATGAACACTGAAGCTTTCTTT
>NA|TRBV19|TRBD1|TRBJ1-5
CASSARTGTQPQHF
TGTGCCAGTAGTGCCCGGACAGGGACTCAGCCCCAGCATTTT
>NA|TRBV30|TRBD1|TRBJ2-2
CAWMRNRDRNTGELFF
TGTGCCTGGATGAGGAACCGGGACAGGAACACCGGGGAGCTGTTTTTT
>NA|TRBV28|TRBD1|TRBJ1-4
CASRGQGGTNEKLFF
TGTGCCAGCAGGGGACAGGGGGGAACTAATGAAAAACTGTTTTTT
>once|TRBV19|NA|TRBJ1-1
CASFRGSTEAFF
TGTGCCAGTTTCAGGGGTAGCACTGAAGCTTTCTTT
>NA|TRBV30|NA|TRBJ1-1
CAWSVGTQIWAFF
TGTGCCTGGAGTGTAGGGACTCAAATATGGGCTTTCTTT
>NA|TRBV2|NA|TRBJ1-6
CASSLASPLHF
TGTGCCAGCAGTCTGGCTTCACCCCTCCACTTT